These 18 T cell receptor beta chains came from one sample sequenced in a study of blood T cell repertoires in COVID-19. The assay was immunoSEQ multiplex PCR, and TCRdb's table has in-frame clones only and misses some. The sample contains around 130,000 clones, roughly four fifths of which appear only once. Sequenced input: PBMCs or T cells enriched from blood (not recorded which). These receptors came from a man aged 25-45 years who had recovered from COVID-19.

DNA for the CDR3: TGTGCCAGCAGTCAGGGGTTCGGGCAGCCCCAGCATTTT. It yields the protein CASSQGFGQPQHF. The chain uses TRBV27 and TRBJ1-5; D is perhaps TRBD1 (6 bases). CDR3 size: 13 residues. The germline V gene has CDR1 MNHEY and CDR2 SMNVEV (reference sequence). Trimming pared 5 bases from V and 7 bases from J, leaving 12 bases between.

The chain is built from TRBV6-2 or TRBV6-3 and TRBJ2-7; 8 positions agree with TRBD2. V gave up 4 bases and J gave up 1 base; unmatched junction bases: 9. The CDR3 is made up of 16 amino acids. Per germline, CDR1 MNHEY and CDR2 SVGEGT. The CDR3 coding sequence is TGTGCCAGCAGTTCGGGAGGGGCCATTCCATCCTACGAGCAGTACGTC. Translated: CASSSGGAIPSYEQYV.

The gene calls are TRBV19 and TRBJ1-5; possible D gene TRBD1, 6 bases. V was clipped by 5 bases and J by 3 bases, with 11 bases between them. The germline V gene encodes CDR1 LNHDA and CDR2 SQIVND (reference sequence). The CDR3 consists of 14 residues. DNA for the CDR3: TGTGCCAGTAGTTTTACAGGGCCCAATCAGCCCCAGCATTTT. As protein: CASSFTGPNQPQHF. The full variable domain, its missing parts supplied by reference TRBV19 and TRBJ1-5, is DGGITQSPKYLFRKEGQNVTLSCEQNLNHDAMYWYRQDPGQGLRLIYYSQIVNDFQKGDIAEGYSVSREKKESFPLTVTSAQKNPTAFYLCASSFTGPNQPQHFGDGTRLSIL.

The chain employs TRBV10-2 and TRBJ2-3; 8 bases match TRBD1. This CDR3 contains 15 residues. With V trimmed by 7 bases and J by 0 bases, 6 bases remained unmatched. Germline CDR1 WSHSY, CDR2 SAAADI. The CDR3 is CASKPQGESTDTQYF. In DNA, the CDR3 is TGCGCCAGCAAGCCACAGGGGGAAAGCACAGATACGCAGTATTTT.

The rearrangement joins TRBV29-1 to TRBJ1-1, with D hard to call. Germline V gene lookup returns CDR1 SQVTM and CDR2 ANQGSEA. V was shortened by 1 base and J by 5 bases, with 5 bases between the two germline ends. The CDR3 is made up of 11 amino acids. CDR3 bases: TGCAGCGTTGAAGGGCGGACTGAAGCTTTCTTT. Translation gives CSVEGRTEAFF.

This chain uses TRBV19 with TRBJ2-1; D uncertain. V lost 2 bases, J lost 3 bases, and 8 bases lay in between. This CDR3 comprises 14 residues. Germline V gene data show CDR1 as LNHDA and CDR2 as SQIVND (reference sequence). CDR3 sequence reads: CASSILDLYNEQFF. The CDR3 region has the DNA TGTGCCAGTAGTATACTAGATCTCTACAATGAGCAGTTCTTC.

The CDR3 DNA follows: TGTGCCAGCTCAGCTAACAGGGAATCGGGCACCGGGGAGCTGTTTTTT. Translated: CASSANRESGTGELFF. J is TRBJ2-2 and V is TRBV18; weak D call: TRBD1 (6 bases). V was pared by 5 bases and J by 4 bases, with 17 bases between. CDR1 and CDR2 from the germline V gene are KGHSH and LQKENI. The CDR3 runs to 16 residues.

The J gene is TRBJ2-5, the V gene TRBV11-2; tentatively, D is TRBD2 (7 bases). Germline CDR1 and CDR2: SGHAT and FQNNGV. Between the trimmed V and J ends, which lost 9 bases and 2 bases, there was a span of 13 bases. The CDR3 totals 13 residues. The CDR3 bases are TGTGCCAGAGGGGGGGGGTTACAAGAGACCCAGTACTTC. Its protein is CARGGGLQETQYF. Full variable domain (rest looked up from reference TRBV11-2 and TRBJ2-5): EAGVAQSPRYKIIEKRQSVAFWCNPISGHATLYWYQQILGQGPKLLIQFQNNGVVDDSQLPKDRFSAERLKGVDSTLKIQPAKLEDSAVYLCARGGGLQETQYFGPGTRLLVL.

The chain recombines TRBV7-3 with TRBJ2-1, with D possibly matching TRBD1 (5 bases). CDR1 is SGHTA, CDR2 FQGTGA, per germline. This CDR3 spans 13 amino acids. Deletions cut 4 bases from V and 6 bases from J, with 10 bases between. CDR3 nucleotides: TGTGCCAGCAGCTCATGGGGCCCCAATGAGCAGTTCTTC. Its protein product is CASSSWGPNEQFF.

Notes on this clone: It is unclear where the CDR3 begins or ends on the DNA, so no DNA is shown, and the CDR3 is as TCRdb lists it. This sequence joins TRBV28 and TRBJ1-3. Germline V gene lookup returns CDR1 MDHEN and CDR2 SYDVKM. Ends included, the CDR3 has 15 residues. CDR3 sequence: CASSTSRYLGNTIYF.

The chain carries TRBV12-3 or TRBV12-4 and TRBJ2-2; 7 positions match TRBD1. The CDR3 consists of 11 residues. V shed 8 bases, J shed 6 bases, and the junction held 0 bases outside the gene matches. The CDR3 DNA is TGTGCCAGCCAGGGGGCCGGGGAGCTGTTTTTT. Protein sequence: CASQGAGELFF.

CDR3 coding DNA: TGTGCCAGCAGTGAAGCGCTTCAGGGTTTTGATCAGCCCCAGCATTTT. Protein sequence: CASSEALQGFDQPQHF. The chain joins TRBV2 to TRBJ1-5; a weak D match, TRBD1 (5 bases). Per germline, CDR1 SNHLY and CDR2 FYNNEI. The V end lost 0 bases, the J end lost 5 bases, and 14 bases lay between the germline ends. This CDR3 has 16 amino acids. Full variable domain (rest looked up from reference TRBV2 and TRBJ1-5): EPEVTQTPSHQVTQMGQEVILRCVPISNHLYFYWYRQILGQKVEFLVSFYNNEISEKSEIFDDQFSVERPDGSNFTLKIRSTKLEDSAMYFCASSEALQGFDQPQHFGDGTRLSIL.

The chain has TRBV6-1 and TRBJ2-7, with D possibly TRBD2 on 6 matching bases. This CDR3 contains 15 residues. Germline V gives CDR1 MNHNS, CDR2 SASEGT. V lost 2 bases and J 1 base, leaving 12 bases between the germline ends. CDR3 in amino acids: CASSESAGTSYEQYF. CDR3 nucleotide sequence: TGTGCCAGCAGTGAATCGGCGGGAACATCCTACGAGCAGTACTTC.

J is TRBJ1-1 and V is TRBV19; TRBD1 is a possible D gene (5 bases). Germline loops: CDR1 LNHDA, CDR2 SQIVND (reference sequence). This CDR3 comprises 13 residues. Trimming took off 7 bases at V and 6 bases at J, with 15 bases between the two ends. The CDR3 loop reads CASTREGIAEAFF. DNA for the CDR3: TGTGCCAGTACCAGGGAGGGGATCGCTGAAGCTTTCTTT. Variable domain in full (rest from reference TRBV19 and TRBJ1-1): DGGITQSPKYLFRKEGQNVTLSCEQNLNHDAMYWYRQDPGQGLRLIYYSQIVNDFQKGDIAEGYSVSREKKESFPLTVTSAQKNPTAFYLCASTREGIAEAFFGQGTRLTVV.

A single count supports this clone. This sequence joins TRBV5-4 and TRBJ2-1; tentative D call: TRBD2 (6 bases). CDR1 and CDR2 from the germline V gene are SGHNT and YYREEE (reference sequence). This CDR3 spans 15 amino acids. Trimming took 2 bases from V and 9 from J, leaving 18 bases between them. The CDR3 reads CASSFAALGEVEQFF. The CDR3 DNA sequence: TGTGCCAGCAGCTTCGCCGCCCTGGGGGAGGTTGAGCAGTTCTTC.

This clone was recorded a few times. V and J are TRBV3-1 (or the pseudogene TRBV3-2) and TRBJ1-3; D possibly corresponds to TRBD1 (6 bases). The CDR3 totals 14 residues. The germline V and J ends were trimmed by 2 bases and 3 bases, with 8 bases remaining between them. The germline V gene encodes CDR1 LGHDT and CDR2 YNNKEL (reference sequence). The CDR3 spells CASSQTGSGNTIYF. Written as DNA, the CDR3 is TGTGCCAGCAGCCAAACAGGGAGTGGAAACACCATATATTTT.

CDR3 region: CASSSGQGLSPLHF. The DNA of the CDR3 is TGTGCCAGCAGCTCAGGGCAGGGGCTTTCACCCCTCCACTTT. The rearrangement joins TRBV11-1 to TRBJ1-6, with D perhaps TRBD1 (6 bases). CDR3 length equals 14 residues. V lost 4 bases and J lost 9, with 13 bases in between. Germline assignment: CDR1 SGHAT and CDR2 FQDESV (reference sequence).

V gene TRBV29-1 combines with J gene TRBJ2-3; the match to TRBD2 covers 9 bases. Looked up from germline, CDR1 is SQVTM and CDR2 is ANQGSEA. This CDR3 spans 15 amino acids. V was clipped by 4 bases and J by 6 bases; unmatched bases: 11. CDR3 amino acids: CSVVLSGSSRDTQYF. In DNA, the CDR3 is TGCAGCGTTGTCCTTAGCGGGAGTAGTAGGGATACGCAGTATTTT.